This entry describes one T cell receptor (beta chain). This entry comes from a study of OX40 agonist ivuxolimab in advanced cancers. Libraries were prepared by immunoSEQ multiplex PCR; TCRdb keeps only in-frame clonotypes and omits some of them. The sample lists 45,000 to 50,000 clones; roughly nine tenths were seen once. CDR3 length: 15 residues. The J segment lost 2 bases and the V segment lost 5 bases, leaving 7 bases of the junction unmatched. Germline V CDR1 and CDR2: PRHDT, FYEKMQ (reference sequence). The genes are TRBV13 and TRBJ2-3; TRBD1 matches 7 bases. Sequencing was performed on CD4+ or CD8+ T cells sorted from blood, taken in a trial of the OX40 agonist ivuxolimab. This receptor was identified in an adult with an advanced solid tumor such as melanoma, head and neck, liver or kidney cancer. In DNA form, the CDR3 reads TGTGCCAGCAGCCCCCCGGACAGGAACACAGATACGCAGTATTTT. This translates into CASSPPDRNTDTQYF.